The 14 T cell receptor beta chains given below trace back to one sample, sequenced in a study of CD8+CD57+ T cells in acquired aplastic anemia. According to the study, genomic DNA was the template for TCR beta VDJ and CDR3 profiling. From the reads, TCRdb called clonotypes with MiXCR, one entry per CDR3 protein. Of roughly 200,000 distinct CDR3 sequences listed, more than 55% were seen once; the top ten hold about 60%. By flow cytometry, patients selected for sequencing had shown an expansion of CD8+CD57+ cells. Source material: sorted CD4+, CD8+, or CD8+CD57+ T cells (not recorded which) from PBMCs. These receptors were obtained from a human donor with aplastic anemia.

About this clonotype itself: One end of the junction fails to match germline, which may point to a read error. The rearrangement joins TRBV2 to TRBJ1-6; D remains unclear. The CDR3 spans 13 residues. Germline V gene sequence: CDR1 SNHLY, CDR2 FYNNEI. CDR3 region: CASSAGRDSPLHF. CDR3 nucleotide sequence: TGTGCCAGCAGTGCTGGAAGGGATTCGCCCCTCCACTTT.

With regard to this clonotype: A junction end diverges from the germline sequence, so it may reflect a read error. This rearrangement joins TRBV7-6 to TRBJ2-7; no clear D. The CDR3 loop spans 12 amino acids. CDR1 and CDR2 from the germline V gene are SGHVS and FNYEAQ. CDR3 coding DNA: TGTGCCGGCAGCTCCATGAGAAGCGAGCAGTACTTC. Translated, it gives CAGSSMRSEQYF.

This clonotype was recorded at least ten times. As DNA, the CDR3 is TGCGCCAGCAGCCAAGACGGGACTAGTTCAGATACGCAGTATTTT. Translation: CASSQDGTSSDTQYF. J is TRBJ2-3 and V is TRBV4-1; 8 nucleotides line up with TRBD2. V shed 0 bases, J shed 4 bases, and the junction held 3 bases outside the gene matches. This CDR3 contains 15 residues. The germline V gene encodes CDR1 MGHRA and CDR2 YSYEKL.

At least ten counts were recorded for this clonotype. The V gene is TRBV20-1, the J gene TRBJ2-2, with TRBD1 identical over 10 bases. V trimming: 0 bases; J trimming: 3 bases; junction bases outside the gene matches: 4. The CDR3 is 16 amino acids. Germline V gene lookup returns CDR1 DFQATT and CDR2 SNEGSKA (reference sequence). The CDR3 sequence: CSARDPGTGDTGELFF. For the CDR3, the DNA is TGCAGTGCTAGAGATCCCGGGACAGGGGACACCGGGGAGCTGTTTTTT.

This chain connects TRBV20-1 to TRBJ2-3, with 12 bases lining up with TRBD1. In germline, CDR1 is DFQATT, CDR2 SNEGSKA (reference sequence). J gave up 4 bases and V 6 bases, and 5 bases lay outside the gene matches. The CDR3 consists of 14 residues. As DNA, the CDR3 is TGCAGTGCAGCCGGGACAGGGGGCTCAGATACGCAGTATTTT. Amino acid sequence: CSAAGTGGSDTQYF.

The chain recombines TRBV20-1 with TRBJ1-4, with D possibly matching TRBD1 (6 bases). V was shortened by 3 bases and J by 0 bases, with 14 bases between the two germline ends. The CDR3 has 16 residues. Germline values: CDR1 DFQATT, CDR2 SNEGSKA (reference sequence). The DNA for the CDR3 is TGCAGTGCTAGGGGGGCGGCGGGGACAACTAATGAAAAACTGTTTTTT. This codes for CSARGAAGTTNEKLFF.

This sequence joins TRBV18 and TRBJ1-4, with D possibly matching TRBD1 (6 bases). Germline V gives CDR1 KGHSH, CDR2 LQKENI. This CDR3 is 17 amino acids long. V dropped 2 bases and J dropped 4 bases, with 17 bases sitting between them. DNA of the CDR3: TGTGCCAGCTCACCAAGAACAGGGAGGGCCGTTAATGAAAAACTGTTTTTT. It encodes CASSPRTGRAVNEKLFF.

To note about this clonotype: A much larger clone lies one base from this, so it may be a read error. The genes are TRBV12-3 or TRBV12-4 and TRBJ1-1; 10 nucleotides line up with TRBD1. The CDR3 spans 14 residues. The trim removed 6 bases at V and 3 bases at J, leaving 4 bases unmatched. The CDR3 region is CASSQGQGDTEAFF. The CDR3 region has the DNA TGTGCCAGCAGCCAAGGACAGGGGGACACTGAAGCTTTCTTT.

The chain recombines TRBV19 with TRBJ2-7, with D perhaps matching TRBD2 (6 bases). The V end lost 4 bases, the J end lost 2 bases, and 9 bases lay between the germline ends. The CDR3 totals 13 residues. Germline V gene lookup returns CDR1 LNHDA and CDR2 SQIVND (reference sequence). The DNA of the CDR3 is TGTGCCAGTAGTACCCGGGGGACCTACGAGCAGTACTTC. Translated, it gives CASSTRGTYEQYF.

The V call is TRBV6-5, the J call TRBJ1-2; 10 bases align to TRBD1. V lost 7 bases and J lost 7; bases outside the gene matches: 12. CDR1 and CDR2 (germline): MNHEY, SVGAGI. The CDR3 is 15 residues long. Written as DNA, the CDR3 is TGTGCCAGCAATAAGCCGGGACAGGGGTTGAGTGGCTACACCTTC. Encoded protein: CASNKPGQGLSGYTF.

The rearrangement joins TRBV6-5 to TRBJ1-2, with D possibly being TRBD1 (6 bases). V lost 8 bases, J lost 5 bases, and 21 bases lay in between. Germline loops: CDR1 MNHEY, CDR2 SVGAGI. The CDR3 has 15 amino acids. The CDR3 is CASGQGAGGIYGYTF. The CDR3 region has the DNA TGTGCCAGCGGACAAGGTGCGGGGGGCATATATGGCTACACCTTC.

The chain carries TRBV2 and TRBJ2-1; TRBD2 matches at 8 bases. There are 14 residues in the CDR3. Trimming took 6 bases from V and 6 from J; bases not matched to a gene: 7. Germline V gives CDR1 SNHLY, CDR2 FYNNEI. CDR3 sequence reads: CASRRAGVSNEQFF. For the CDR3, the DNA is TGTGCCAGCAGAAGAGCGGGAGTTTCCAATGAGCAGTTCTTC.

With respect to this clonotype: This sequence may be a read error, since a much larger clone differs from it by one base. This chain joins TRBV6-1 and TRBJ2-7; perhaps TRBD1 as D (5 bases). CDR1 and CDR2 from the germline V gene are MNHNS and SASEGT. This CDR3 has 12 amino acids. CDR3 in amino acids: CASGEGAGEQYF. The CDR3 DNA is TGTGCCAGCGGTGAAGGGGCCGGGGAGCAGTACTTC.

A single count supports this clonotype. The V call is TRBV11-2, the J call TRBJ1-6; no definite D call. Trimming pared 0 bases from V and 7 bases from J, leaving 7 bases between. The CDR3 covers 14 residues. Germline values: CDR1 SGHAT, CDR2 FQNNGV. The CDR3 protein is CASSLDFRNSPLHF. CDR3 sequence (DNA): TGTGCCAGCAGCTTAGATTTCCGGAATTCACCCCTCCACTTT.